The clone carrying this T cell receptor (beta chain) appeared a few times. These data originate in a study of T cell changes during pregnancy in multiple sclerosis. Per the germline V gene, CDR1 is LNHNV and CDR2 is YYDKDF (reference sequence). This CDR3 has 14 residues. Trimming took 5 bases from V and 4 from J; bases not matched to a gene: 2. Clones were read by immunoSEQ multiplex PCR, and TCRdb kept only the in-frame ones, dropping some. The table shows about 70,000 clones, with roughly 92% occurring only once. The chain recombines TRBV15 with TRBJ1-5, with TRBD1 matching over 10 bases. The starting material was CD8+ T cells from peripheral blood mononuclear cells, obtained in the third trimester of pregnancy. The sequence came from a female donor in good health, enrolled as a control in a pregnancy study. DNA of the CDR3: TGTGCCACCAGCTGGACAGGGGGGAATCAGCCCCAGCATTTT. Translation gives CATSWTGGNQPQHF.